These 4 T cell receptor beta chains share one sample of origin, sequenced in a study of T-cell reconstitution after alpha-beta-depleted transplantation in children. Construction of the TCRbeta library involved unique molecular identifiers. Each CDR3 protein gets one entry after TCRdb re-called the PCR reads with MiXCR. The sample consists of tens of thousands of distinct CDR3 sequences, under 6.5% of them appearing once. The sample here was PBMCs, mostly from graft donor cells, taken 60 days after TCRalphabeta/CD19-depleted stem cell transplant. All receptors come from a female patient aged 2-9 years who had a stem cell transplant for aplastic anemia, so the T cells may come from the graft donor.

This clonotype occurred many times. The chain couples TRBV5-1 to TRBJ2-3; no reliable D call. The germline V and J ends were trimmed by 2 bases and 2 bases, with 9 bases remaining between them. Per germline, CDR1 SGHRS and CDR2 YFSETQ. There are 14 residues in the CDR3. CDR3 protein: CASSFRTDTDTQYF. As DNA, the CDR3 is TGCGCCAGCAGCTTCAGGACGGACACAGATACGCAGTATTTT.

V gene TRBV3-1 combines with J gene TRBJ2-1; the match to TRBD2 covers 7 bases. The germline V gene encodes CDR1 LGHDT and CDR2 YNNKEL (reference sequence). The CDR3 is 17 residues long. V gave up 6 bases and J gave up 5 bases; unmatched junction bases: 16. CDR3 coding DNA: TGTGCCAGCAGAACGGACGGGGGACTACGGACCCACAATGAGCAGTTCTTC. Its protein product is CASRTDGGLRTHNEQFF.

This clonotype showed up just a few times. V gene TRBV2 combines with J gene TRBJ1-4; 9 nucleotides line up with TRBD1. CDR3 size: 14 residues. J was trimmed by 10 bases and V by 8 bases; bases with no gene match: 11. The germline V gene encodes CDR1 SNHLY and CDR2 FYNNEI. The CDR3 spells CASGPGTGPGKLFF. Here the CDR3 DNA reads TGTGCCAGCGGACCCGGGACAGGGCCTGGAAAACTGTTTTTT.

Ten or more counts support this clonotype. The chain recombines TRBV6-5 with TRBJ2-3, with a tentative D call TRBD1 (5 bases). Between the trimmed V and J ends, which lost 2 bases and 9 bases, there was a span of 18 bases. Per germline, CDR1 MNHEY and CDR2 SVGAGI. The CDR3 runs to 15 residues. As DNA, the CDR3 is TGTGCCAGCAGTTACGCGAGAGATAGCACAGGCACGCAGTATTTT. Its protein is CASSYARDSTGTQYF.